Following are 19 T cell receptor beta chains from one sample sequenced in a study of blood T cell repertoires in COVID-19 (dated by TCRdb to the early 2020s). The library was obtained by the immunoSEQ multiplex PCR assay. The immuneACCESS repertoire file appears here via TCRdb, limited to in-frame rearrangements. These files lack a portion of the clones; in checked studies, under half of the deficit traces to unresolved V genes, and the cause of the others is not known. The sample table records about 200,000 clones; about 90% of these occur just once. Of the sample, about 8.8% is held by the ten largest clones. Input material: PBMCs or T cells enriched from blood (not recorded which). These receptors originate from a woman aged 18-29 years who had recovered from COVID-19.

The gene calls are TRBV11-2 and TRBJ1-2; possible D gene TRBD1, 6 bases. Trimming pared 5 bases from V and 8 bases from J, leaving 27 bases between. The CDR3 covers 17 residues. Germline V CDR1 and CDR2: SGHAT, FQNNGV. CDR3 in amino acids: CASSRQTSTGPGRGYTF. The CDR3 DNA sequence: TGTGCCAGCAGCCGGCAAACGTCGACAGGCCCCGGGCGCGGCTACACCTTC.

V is TRBV27 and J is TRBJ2-7; 7 bases map to TRBD2. Trimming removed 3 bases from V and 11 bases from J; junction bases left unmatched: 4. In germline, CDR1 is MNHEY, CDR2 SMNVEV (reference sequence). CDR3 length equals 11 residues. The CDR3 spells CASSFGGTEYF. CDR3 DNA sequence: TGTGCCAGCAGTTTCGGGGGGACCGAGTACTTC.

This chain joins TRBV5-6 and TRBJ2-3; 7 bases are shared with TRBD1. Germline CDR1 is SGHDT and CDR2 is YYEEEE. The CDR3 loop spans 15 amino acids. The V segment lost 0 bases and the J segment 2 bases; nucleotides outside the gene matches: 3. The CDR3 DNA follows: TGTGCCAGCAGCTTGGGACAGGGTCACACAGATACGCAGTATTTT. Its protein product is CASSLGQGHTDTQYF.

The chain carries TRBV5-6 and TRBJ2-1; 10 nucleotides align to TRBD2. This CDR3 has 16 residues. CDR1 is SGHDT and CDR2 is YYEEEE in the germline V gene. V shed 2 bases and J 4 bases; nucleotides not matched to a gene: 6. The DNA for the CDR3 is TGTGCCAGCAGCTTAGGTAGCGGGGGGTTATACAATGAGCAGTTCTTC. Translation gives CASSLGSGGLYNEQFF.

The chain recombines TRBV5-1 with TRBJ1-6; D is unclear. Trimming cost V 0 bases and J 0 bases, with 10 bases left between them. The CDR3 is 17 amino acids. Germline V gene sequence: CDR1 SGHRS, CDR2 YFSETQ. DNA for the CDR3: TGCGCCAGCAGCTTGGATCCTCGGAGCTCCTATAATTCACCCCTCCACTTT. It translates to CASSLDPRSSYNSPLHF.

The rearrangement links TRBV7-9 to TRBJ1-2, with a possible D match to TRBD1 (5 bases). V was cut by 0 bases and J by 7 bases, with 9 bases left in between. The V gene's germline CDR1 is SEHNR and CDR2 FQNEAQ (reference sequence). The CDR3 runs 13 residues. CDR3 region: CASSLATGGGYTF. As DNA, the CDR3 is TGTGCCAGCAGCTTAGCGACCGGGGGTGGCTACACCTTC.

CDR3 DNA sequence: TGTGCCAGCTCACCATCACCCGGAGACTACACCTTC. This codes for CASSPSPGDYTF. This chain joins TRBV18 and TRBJ1-2; D remains unclear. CDR3 length: 12 amino acids. Germline loops: CDR1 KGHSH, CDR2 LQKENI. V was shortened by 2 bases and J by 10 bases, with 11 bases between the two germline ends.

The rearrangement uses TRBV21-1 and TRBJ2-1; the listed D gene, TRBD2, was not tested against the DNA. TRBV21-1 is a pseudogene. This CDR3 contains 17 residues. The CDR3 DNA sequence: TGTGCCAGCAGCGACCCCGGGGAGGGACCTTCCTACAATGAGCAGTTCTTC. It encodes CASSDPGEGPSYNEQFF.

The chain links TRBV12-5 to TRBJ2-5, with D possibly matching TRBD1 (5 bases). V was cut by 0 bases and J by 4 bases, with 15 bases left in between. This CDR3 comprises 16 residues. Germline lookup yields CDR1 LGHNT and CDR2 FRNRAP. The CDR3 sequence: CASGLVLGPRGETQYF. The CDR3 DNA is TGTGCTAGTGGTTTGGTACTGGGGCCTCGTGGAGAGACCCAGTACTTC.

J is TRBJ1-6 and V is TRBV28; maybe TRBD1 (5 bases). V was shortened by 3 bases and J by 4 bases, with 22 bases between the two germline ends. The CDR3 runs to 19 residues. Germline loops: CDR1 MDHEN, CDR2 SYDVKM. CDR3 residues: CASSFLKLGGLDYNSPLHF. The CDR3 DNA is TGTGCCAGCAGTTTCTTAAAGTTGGGGGGACTGGATTATAATTCACCCCTCCACTTT.

V is TRBV2 and J is TRBJ1-4; D unclear. The CDR3 has 13 amino acids. V lost 6 bases to trimming and J lost 6 bases, with 11 bases between them. Germline CDR1 SNHLY, CDR2 FYNNEI. CDR3 in DNA: TGTGCCAGCAGGGCGGCTATTCATGAAAAACTGTTTTTT. Protein: CASRAAIHEKLFF.

This clone was seen only once. The chain joins TRBV12-3 or TRBV12-4 to TRBJ1-5; possible D gene TRBD1, 6 bases. V was trimmed by 4 bases and J by 9 bases, leaving 13 bases between them. CDR3 length: 13 amino acids. The DNA for the CDR3 is TGTGCCAGCAGTTCAGGGGCGGCGGGGCCCCAGCATTTT. Its protein product is CASSSGAAGPQHF.

The chain links TRBV7-9 to TRBJ2-3; the match to TRBD1 covers 8 bases. Germline CDR1 SEHNR, CDR2 FQNEAQ (reference sequence). Trimming at V came to 0 bases and at J to 3 bases, leaving 5 bases not matched to a gene. The CDR3 covers 16 residues. As DNA, the CDR3 is TGTGCCAGCAGCTTAGCGATGACAGGGGTTACAGATACGCAGTATTTT. Protein: CASSLAMTGVTDTQYF. Full variable domain (rest looked up from reference TRBV7-9 and TRBJ2-3): DTGVSQNPRHKITKRGQNVTFRCDPISEHNRLYWYRQTLGQGPEFLTYFQNEAQLEKSRLLSDRFSAERPKGSFSTLEIQRTEQGDSAMYLCASSLAMTGVTDTQYFGPGTRLTVL.

This chain connects TRBV30 to TRBJ2-5; D perhaps matches TRBD1 (7 bases). This CDR3 region has 15 residues. Per germline, CDR1 GTSNPN and CDR2 SVGIG (reference sequence). Trimming stripped 0 bases from V and 0 bases from J, with 11 bases between. CDR3 nucleotides: TGTGCCTGGAGTGTGGCGGGACAGTACCAAGAGACCCAGTACTTC. Amino acid sequence: CAWSVAGQYQETQYF.

V and J are TRBV7-7 and TRBJ1-5, with D perhaps TRBD1 (5 bases). CDR1 and CDR2 from the germline V gene are SSHAT and FNYEAQ (reference sequence). V dropped 5 bases and J dropped 4 bases, with 9 bases sitting between them. The CDR3 spans 13 residues. The CDR3 is CASSAQENQPQHF. The CDR3, as DNA: TGTGCCAGCAGCGCACAGGAAAATCAGCCCCAGCATTTT.

The chain combines TRBV6-5 with TRBJ1-2, with a weak D call TRBD1 (5 bases). Trimming stripped 0 bases from V and 4 bases from J, with 12 bases between. The germline V gene encodes CDR1 MNHEY and CDR2 SVGAGI. The CDR3 totals 15 residues. CDR3 DNA: TGTGCCAGCAGTTACTCGGGGATCGGGGGCTATGGCTACACCTTC. Translated: CASSYSGIGGYGYTF.

The chain couples TRBV6-7 to TRBJ2-7; D is unresolved. TRBV6-7 is sorted into the ORF group, with uncertain function. This CDR3 has 15 amino acids. Trimming took off 5 bases at V and 3 bases at J, with 17 bases between the two ends. The CDR3 spells CASSKATTPVYEQYF. DNA of the CDR3: TGTGCCAGCAGTAAGGCGACAACGCCGGTCTACGAGCAGTACTTC.

The chain uses TRBV20-1 and TRBJ1-2; D might be TRBD1 (5 bases). Trimming left V 3 bases short and J 8 bases short, with 13 bases between. The CDR3 loop spans 12 amino acids. Germline V gene data show CDR1 as DFQATT and CDR2 as SNEGSKA (reference sequence). The CDR3 DNA reads TGCAGTGCTAGTAGGGGCCCGCGGGGCTACACCTTC. Protein sequence: CSASRGPRGYTF.

The chain combines TRBV11-2 with TRBJ1-2; D is possibly TRBD1 (6 bases). Germline loops: CDR1 SGHAT, CDR2 FQNNGV. The V end was cut by 5 bases, the J end by 2 bases, with 9 bases between. The CDR3 spans 13 residues. The chain's CDR3 is CASSRTVNYGYTF. The CDR3 nucleotides are TGTGCCAGCAGCCGGACAGTAAACTATGGCTACACCTTC.